A selection of T cell receptor beta chains follows, all from one sample in a study of T cells after yellow fever vaccination. TCRdb reprocessed the 5' RACE reads via MiXCR and lists one record per CDR3 protein. The top ten clones hold 18% of a sample with some 420,000 distinct CDR3 sequences, 18% of them seen once. The sample in question was PBMCs, obtained before the yellow fever booster vaccination. All receptors come from a man aged 18 to 30 who received the YFV17D yellow fever vaccine. Both conserved end residues are part of each CDR3. D genes are given only for firm matches. Some rows have no size entry. The others give once, few or many, or a class for an expanded clone.

clone_size: .; v_call: TRBV7-2; d_call: .; j_call: TRBJ2-7; cdr3_aa: CASSFGGPYEQYF; cdr3_nt: TGTGCCAGCAGCTTTGGCGGCCCCTACGAGCAGTACTTC
clone_size: few; v_call: TRBV5-1; d_call: .; j_call: TRBJ1-2; cdr3_aa: CASSLTEWGRGYTF; cdr3_nt: TGCGCCAGCAGCTTAACCGAGTGGGGCCGGGGCTACACCTTC
clone_size: few; v_call: TRBV12-3/TRBV12-4; d_call: .; j_call: TRBJ1-5; cdr3_aa: CASSGRAADQPQHF; cdr3_nt: TGTGCCAGCAGTGGGCGGGCGGCCGACCAGCCCCAGCATTTT
clone_size: .; v_call: TRBV15; d_call: .; j_call: TRBJ1-2; cdr3_aa: CATSRDTGDYGYTF; cdr3_nt: TGTGCCACCAGCAGAGATACGGGGGACTATGGCTACACCTTC
clone_size: many; v_call: TRBV20-1; d_call: .; j_call: TRBJ2-7; cdr3_aa: CSAITGVSYEQYF; cdr3_nt: TGCAGTGCTATCACCGGGGTCTCCTACGAGCAGTACTTC
clone_size: .; v_call: TRBV12-3/TRBV12-4; d_call: .; j_call: TRBJ1-1; cdr3_aa: CASSFIARGTEAFF; cdr3_nt: TGTGCCAGCAGTTTTATAGCGCGGGGCACTGAAGCTTTCTTT
clone_size: few; v_call: TRBV24-1; d_call: .; j_call: TRBJ2-1; cdr3_aa: CATRESGSNEQFF; cdr3_nt: TGTGCCACCAGAGAGTCCGGATCCAATGAGCAGTTCTTC
clone_size: .; v_call: TRBV6-5; d_call: .; j_call: TRBJ1-1; cdr3_aa: CASSPWDPRSTEAFF; cdr3_nt: TGTGCCAGCAGCCCGTGGGACCCACGCAGCACTGAAGCTTTCTTT
clone_size: .; v_call: TRBV7-6; d_call: .; j_call: TRBJ2-7; cdr3_aa: CASSLVGANEQYF; cdr3_nt: TGTGCCAGCAGCTTAGTCGGGGCCAACGAGCAGTACTTC
clone_size: .; v_call: TRBV29-1; d_call: .; j_call: TRBJ1-5; cdr3_aa: CSVELGGNQPQHF; cdr3_nt: TGCAGCGTTGAACTGGGTGGCAATCAGCCCCAGCATTTT
clone_size: many; v_call: TRBV12-3/TRBV12-4; d_call: .; j_call: TRBJ1-2; cdr3_aa: CASSLRPGGYTF; cdr3_nt: TGTGCCAGCAGTTTAAGACCGGGTGGCTACACCTTC
clone_size: .; v_call: TRBV6-5; d_call: TRBD2; j_call: TRBJ2-7; cdr3_aa: CASRPSGGEFYEQYF; cdr3_nt: TGTGCCAGCAGACCTAGCGGGGGTGAATTCTACGAGCAGTACTTC
clone_size: few; v_call: TRBV12-3/TRBV12-4; d_call: TRBD2; j_call: TRBJ2-7; cdr3_aa: CASSPADSSGGRYEQYF; cdr3_nt: TGTGCCAGCAGTCCCGCCGATTCTAGCGGGGGTCGCTACGAGCAGTACTTC
clone_size: few; v_call: TRBV4-3; d_call: TRBD1; j_call: TRBJ2-4; cdr3_aa: CASSQPGQGSDIQYF; cdr3_nt: TGCGCCAGCAGCCAACCGGGACAGGGGAGTGACATTCAGTACTTC
clone_size: few; v_call: TRBV4-3; d_call: .; j_call: TRBJ2-7; cdr3_aa: CASSQETRPSSYEQYF; cdr3_nt: TGCGCCAGCAGCCAGGAGACTAGGCCGAGCTCCTACGAGCAGTACTTC
clone_size: .; v_call: TRBV4-2; d_call: TRBD1; j_call: TRBJ1-1; cdr3_aa: CASSQATGGLFTEAFF; cdr3_nt: TGTGCCAGCAGCCAAGCGACAGGGGGCTTGTTCACTGAAGCTTTCTTT